The 28 T cell receptor beta chains below were found in one sample sequenced in a study of shared clonotypes between healthy human individuals. Method: immunoSEQ multiplex PCR; TCRdb's copy keeps in-frame clones and lacks some. The repertoire holds a few hundred thousand clones, with over 60% as singletons. The sequenced sample was PBMCs. These receptors originate from a woman aged 40-49 years in good health. Some clones in this sample may be carry-over from other donors' samples.

The chain joins TRBV11-2 to TRBJ2-5, with 12 nucleotides matching TRBD1. Per germline, CDR1 SGHAT and CDR2 FQNNGV. The CDR3 loop spans 13 amino acids. V was pared by 6 bases and J by 8 bases, with 4 bases of the junction left unmatched. This chain's CDR3 is CASRQGQGATQYF. As DNA, the CDR3 is TGTGCCAGCAGACAGGGACAGGGGGCAACCCAGTACTTC.

The J gene is TRBJ1-1, the V gene TRBV5-4; unclear D gene. The V gene's germline CDR1 is SGHNT and CDR2 YYREEE (reference sequence). Trimming shortened V by 4 bases and J by 6 bases, and 19 bases separated the two germline ends. The CDR3 runs 15 residues. In DNA form, the CDR3 reads TGTGCCAGCAGCCCTAGACCCAGGTCGGTCCCTGAAGCTTTCTTT. Translating it yields CASSPRPRSVPEAFF.

The rearrangement links TRBV5-4 to TRBJ2-1; 8 nucleotides align to TRBD2. Germline V lookup: CDR1 SGHNT, CDR2 YYREEE (reference sequence). The CDR3 has 14 residues. After removal of 0 bases from V and 4 bases from J, the junction contained 0 bases not matched to a gene. CDR3 amino acids: CASSLASGYNEQFF. As DNA, the CDR3 is TGTGCCAGCAGCTTGGCTAGCGGGTACAATGAGCAGTTCTTC.

This chain uses TRBV9 with TRBJ2-7; 10 nucleotides line up with TRBD2. The CDR3 consists of 16 residues. Per the germline V gene, CDR1 is SGDLS and CDR2 is YYNGEE. V lost 3 bases and J lost 5; bases outside the gene matches: 11. In nucleotides, the CDR3 is TGTGCCAGCAGCGAAGACCGGGCTAGCGGGAGAAACGAGCAGTACTTC. Encoded protein: CASSEDRASGRNEQYF.

V gene TRBV6-1 combines with J gene TRBJ1-2, with D unclear. There are 13 residues in the CDR3. Germline V gene sequence: CDR1 MNHNS, CDR2 SASEGT. V was pared by 4 bases and J by 8 bases, with 14 bases between. The CDR3 DNA is TGTGCCAGCAGTGGGACGGTGGCAGGAGGCTACACCTTC. Translated, it gives CASSGTVAGGYTF.

This clone was found a few times. The J gene is TRBJ1-5, the V gene TRBV7-6; D remains unclear. V was shortened by 3 bases and J by 2 bases, with 5 bases between the two germline ends. Germline V gene data show CDR1 as SGHVS and CDR2 as FNYEAQ. The CDR3 spans 13 residues. The CDR3 spells CASSFGGNQPQHF. The DNA of the CDR3 is TGTGCCAGCAGCTTTGGGGGCAATCAGCCCCAGCATTTT.

This clone showed up just once. A far larger clone differs by one base, so this is likely a read error. The chain is built from TRBV18 and TRBJ1-2; a possible D gene is TRBD1 (6 bases). CDR1 and CDR2 (germline): KGHSH, LQKENI. CDR3 length: 15 residues. Between the trimmed V and J ends, which lost 2 bases and 6 bases, there was a span of 16 bases. CDR3: CASSPALGGDDGYTF. The CDR3 DNA reads as TGTGCCAGCTCACCAGCTTTGGGGGGCGATGATGGCTACACCTTC.

This sequence joins TRBV9 and TRBJ2-7; 9 nucleotides match TRBD1. Trimming cost V 2 bases and J 5 bases; bases outside gene matches: 5. Germline values: CDR1 SGDLS, CDR2 YYNGEE. This CDR3 is built from 14 residues. CDR3 region: CASSVEQGADEQYF. CDR3 bases: TGTGCCAGCAGCGTGGAACAGGGGGCTGACGAGCAGTACTTC.

The chain links TRBV7-6 to TRBJ1-1; no reliable D call. Trimming shortened V by 1 base and J by 2 bases, and 8 bases separated the two germline ends. The CDR3 extends over 14 amino acids. Germline CDR1 and CDR2: SGHVS and FNYEAQ. CDR3 loop: CASSLGRVNTEAFF. CDR3 coding DNA: TGTGCCAGCAGCTTAGGGCGGGTCAACACTGAAGCTTTCTTT.

The V gene is TRBV10-1, the J gene TRBJ1-5, with D perhaps matching TRBD1 (5 bases). Germline loops: CDR1 WNHNN, CDR2 SYGVQD (reference sequence). This CDR3 is built from 17 residues. Trimming pared 6 bases from V and 6 bases from J, leaving 24 bases between. For the CDR3, the DNA is TGCGCCAGCAGAACCGGGACGAGCGTTCTCGATGGTCAGCCCCAGCATTTT. Translating gives CASRTGTSVLDGQPQHF.

This clone was seen only a few times. The chain couples TRBV4-1 to TRBJ2-4, with D perhaps being TRBD1 or TRBD2 (5 bases each). Germline CDR1 reads MGHRA; CDR2 reads YSYEKL. V was cut by 4 bases and J by 7 bases, with 11 bases left in between. This CDR3 is built from 13 residues. The CDR3, as DNA: TGCGCCAGCAGCCTCCCCGGGACCAACATTCAGTACTTC. This codes for CASSLPGTNIQYF.

The J gene is TRBJ2-7, the V gene TRBV18; 7 bases align to TRBD1. V shed 6 bases and J 0 bases; nucleotides not matched to a gene: 5. The CDR3 length is 14 residues. Germline V gives CDR1 KGHSH, CDR2 LQKENI. CDR3 coding DNA: TGTGCCAGCTCGAAAGGGACAGCCTCCTACGAGCAGTACTTC. Its translation is CASSKGTASYEQYF.

V is TRBV29-1 and J is TRBJ2-5, with a weak D call TRBD2 (7 bases). This CDR3 has 15 residues. Deletions cut 6 bases from V and 2 bases from J, with 19 bases between. Germline V lookup: CDR1 SQVTM, CDR2 ANQGSEA. In DNA, the CDR3 is TGCAGCGTCAGGGGAGGGAGGGGCCAGCAAGAGACCCAGTACTTC. It is translated as CSVRGGRGQQETQYF.

Concerning this clone itself: This same CDR3 is encoded by further DNA sequences in the sample. The CDR3 reads CAISGGLNQPQHF. In DNA form, the CDR3 reads TGTGCCATCAGTGGGGGATTAAATCAGCCCCAGCATTTT. The chain has TRBV10-3 and TRBJ1-5; D is ambiguous. CDR1 and CDR2 (germline): ENHRY, SYGVKD. This CDR3 has 13 amino acids. Trimming pared 4 bases from V and 4 bases from J, leaving 8 bases between.

This chain uses TRBV15 with TRBJ2-3, with a weak D call TRBD2 (7 bases). The germline CDR1 and CDR2 sequences are LNHNV and YYDKDF (reference sequence). The CDR3 is made up of 16 amino acids. Trimming took 4 bases from V and 5 from J, leaving 19 bases between them. Written as DNA, the CDR3 is TGTGCCACCAGCACAGGGGAGGGACGGGTCCGAGATACGCAGTATTTT. This codes for CATSTGEGRVRDTQYF.

Ten or more counts support this clone. This sample includes further DNA sequences coding for the same CDR3. The chain has TRBV7-3 and TRBJ2-3; 7 bases line up with TRBD2. With 0 bases clipped from V and 0 bases from J, the junction kept 3 bases outside the gene matches. CDR1 and CDR2 (germline): SGHTA, FQGTGA. This CDR3 spans 16 amino acids. This CDR3 reads CASSLTGGASTDTQYF. DNA for the CDR3: TGTGCCAGCAGCTTAACGGGAGGGGCGAGCACAGATACGCAGTATTTT.

V is TRBV11-2 and J is TRBJ1-4; D not resolved. The CDR3 loop spans 13 amino acids. Deletions cut 1 base from V and 6 bases from J, with 6 bases between. The germline gives CDR1 SGHAT, CDR2 FQNNGV. CDR3 sequence reads: CASSLGGYEKLFF. The CDR3 DNA reads TGTGCCAGCAGCTTAGGGGGTTATGAAAAACTGTTTTTT.

Remarks on this clone: This may stem from a read error, because a much larger clone lies one nucleotide away. Other nucleotide sequences from this sample produce the same CDR3. This chain joins TRBV9 and TRBJ1-6, with 7 bases that match TRBD1. The CDR3 spans 14 residues. Germline V gene data show CDR1 as SGDLS and CDR2 as YYNGEE. The DNA for the CDR3 is TGCGCCAGCAGGGGTGAGGGGGCGGTAGCACCCCTCCACTTT. It yields the protein CASRGEGAVAPLHF.

This clone was seen only once. This rearrangement joins TRBV19 to TRBJ2-1, with 8 bases identical to TRBD2. Germline assignment: CDR1 LNHDA and CDR2 SQIVND (reference sequence). This CDR3 region has 16 residues. J was trimmed by 3 bases and V by 4 bases; bases with no gene match: 8. The CDR3: CASSTQAGVVYNEQFF. The CDR3 bases are TGTGCCAGTAGTACTCAAGCGGGAGTAGTCTACAATGAGCAGTTCTTC. The whole variable domain, remainder taken from reference TRBV19 and TRBJ2-1, is DGGITQSPKYLFRKEGQNVTLSCEQNLNHDAMYWYRQDPGQGLRLIYYSQIVNDFQKGDIAEGYSVSREKKESFPLTVTSAQKNPTAFYLCASSTQAGVVYNEQFFGPGTRLTVL.

The chain employs TRBV7-6 and TRBJ2-1; D call uncertain. The CDR3 sequence is 15 residues long. Germline CDR1 SGHVS, CDR2 FNYEAQ. The V end was cut by 2 bases, the J end by 2 bases, with 10 bases between. The CDR3 region has the DNA TGTGCCAGCAGCTTAATGGGCAGAGCCTACAATGAGCAGTTCTTC. It codes for CASSLMGRAYNEQFF.

Regarding this clone: A much larger clone is a single base away; this may be a read error. The chain carries TRBV7-9 and TRBJ1-4; TRBD1 agrees at 11 bases. The CDR3 spans 14 residues. The trim removed 2 bases at V and 12 bases at J, leaving 5 bases unmatched. Germline CDR1 and CDR2: SEHNR and FQNEAQ (reference sequence). CDR3 bases: TGTGCCAGCAGCTTATCCCAGGGACAGGGGGAACTGTTTTTT. Protein product: CASSLSQGQGELFF. The whole variable domain, remainder taken from reference TRBV7-9 and TRBJ1-4, is DTGVSQNPRHKITKRGQNVTFRCDPISEHNRLYWYRQTLGQGPEFLTYFQNEAQLEKSRLLSDRFSAERPKGSFSTLEIQRTEQGDSAMYLCASSLSQGQGELFFGSGTQLSVL.

The chain combines TRBV28 with TRBJ2-1; 7 positions match TRBD1. CDR3 length: 14 residues. The V gene's germline CDR1 is MDHEN and CDR2 SYDVKM. V was pared by 7 bases and J by 6 bases, with 9 bases of the junction left unmatched. The CDR3 nucleotides are TGTGCCAGCACTCCCCCCGACAGGGTCAATGAGCAGTTCTTC. Translating gives CASTPPDRVNEQFF.

The chain uses TRBV5-4 and TRBJ2-7; possible D gene TRBD2, 6 bases. CDR1 and CDR2 from the germline V gene are SGHNT and YYREEE (reference sequence). The CDR3 covers 13 residues. Between the trimmed V and J ends, which lost 5 bases and 3 bases, there was a span of 12 bases. CDR3 sequence (DNA): TGTGCCAGCAGAATCGGGGGTAGCTACGAGCAGTACTTC. This translates into CASRIGGSYEQYF.

This clone occurred a few times. The genes are TRBV5-1 and TRBJ2-1, with 8 positions matching TRBD1. This CDR3 region has 14 residues. V shed 3 bases, J shed 8 bases, and the junction held 7 bases outside the gene matches. Germline-derived CDR1 and CDR2 are SGHRS and YFSETQ. Written as DNA, the CDR3 is TGCGCCAGCAGCTCCACGACAGGGGAGGATGAGCAGTTCTTC. Amino acid sequence: CASSSTTGEDEQFF.

This clone has just a few counts. The gene calls are TRBV28 and TRBJ1-4, with TRBD1 as a possible D gene (5 bases). This CDR3 region has 13 residues. Trimming took 10 bases from V and 6 from J, leaving 15 bases between them. Germline CDR1 is MDHEN and CDR2 is SYDVKM. The CDR3 region is CAMGGGSDEKLFF. The CDR3 DNA follows: TGTGCCATGGGGGGAGGGAGCGATGAAAAACTGTTTTTT.

This chain connects TRBV14 to TRBJ2-7; 9 bases fit TRBD2. The CDR3 sequence is 14 residues long. Germline CDR1 is SGHDN and CDR2 is FVKESK. V shed 3 bases, J shed 6 bases, and the junction held 6 bases outside the gene matches. The CDR3 reads CASSQRREGLEQYF. In nucleotides, the CDR3 is TGTGCCAGCAGCCAGCGGCGGGAGGGCCTCGAGCAGTACTTC.

The chain carries TRBV28 and TRBJ1-2, with 7 bases fitting TRBD1. Trimming removed 6 bases from V and 6 bases from J; junction bases left unmatched: 4. The CDR3 runs to 12 residues. Germline-derived CDR1 and CDR2 are MDHEN and SYDVKM. The CDR3 coding sequence is TGTGCCAGCAGCACAGGGGCTGATGGCTACACCTTC. Translated: CASSTGADGYTF.

The rearrangement links TRBV18 to TRBJ2-1; 12 nucleotides align to TRBD1. V lost 3 bases to trimming and J lost 9 bases; unmatched junction nucleotides: 9. CDR3 length: 16 amino acids. The V gene's germline CDR1 is KGHSH and CDR2 LQKENI. Written as DNA, the CDR3 is TGTGCCAGCTCACCCGAGGGACAGGGGGCAATCGGTGAGCAGTTCTTC. Its translation is CASSPEGQGAIGEQFF.